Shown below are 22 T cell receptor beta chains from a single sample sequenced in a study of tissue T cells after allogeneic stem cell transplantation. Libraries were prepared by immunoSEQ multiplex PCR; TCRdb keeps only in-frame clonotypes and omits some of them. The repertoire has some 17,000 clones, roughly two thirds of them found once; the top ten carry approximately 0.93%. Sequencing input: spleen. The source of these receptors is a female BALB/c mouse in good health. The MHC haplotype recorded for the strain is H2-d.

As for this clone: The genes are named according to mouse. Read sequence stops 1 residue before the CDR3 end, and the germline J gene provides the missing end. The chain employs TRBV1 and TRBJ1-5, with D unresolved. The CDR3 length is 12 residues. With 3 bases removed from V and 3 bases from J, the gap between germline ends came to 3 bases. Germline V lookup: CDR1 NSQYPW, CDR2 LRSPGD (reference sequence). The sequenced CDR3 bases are TGCACCTGCAGTGCCTCCAACCAGGCTCCGCTT. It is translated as CTCSASNQAPL. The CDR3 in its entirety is CTCSASNQAPLF.

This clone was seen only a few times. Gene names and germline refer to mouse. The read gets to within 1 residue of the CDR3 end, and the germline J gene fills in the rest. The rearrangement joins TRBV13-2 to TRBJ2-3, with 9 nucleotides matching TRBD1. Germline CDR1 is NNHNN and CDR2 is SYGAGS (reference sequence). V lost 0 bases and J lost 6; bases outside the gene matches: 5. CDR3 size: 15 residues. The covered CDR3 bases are TGTGCCAGCGGTGATGCATACAGGGGGCTGGAAACGCTGTAT. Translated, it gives CASGDAYRGLETLY. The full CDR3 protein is CASGDAYRGLETLYF.

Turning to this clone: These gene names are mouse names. CDR3 sequence reads: CASSQDRDSDYTF. Incomplete CDR3 DNA: TGTGCCAGCAGCCAAGATAGGGACTCCGACTACACC. V gene TRBV5 combines with J gene TRBJ1-2; D remains unclear. The read terminates 1 residue ahead of where the CDR3 ends, so the germline J gene completes it. Deletions cut 0 bases from V and 3 bases from J, with 5 bases between. The CDR3 has 13 amino acids. Germline V CDR1 and CDR2: LGHNA, YNLKQL (reference sequence).

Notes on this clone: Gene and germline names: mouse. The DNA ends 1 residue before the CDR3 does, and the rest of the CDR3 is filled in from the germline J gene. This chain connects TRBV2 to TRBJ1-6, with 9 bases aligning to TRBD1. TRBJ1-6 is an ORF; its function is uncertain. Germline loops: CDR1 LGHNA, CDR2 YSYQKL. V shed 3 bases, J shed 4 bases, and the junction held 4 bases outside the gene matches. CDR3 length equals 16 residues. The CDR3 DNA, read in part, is TGTGCCAGCAGCCATCCGGGACAGGGATATAATTCGCCCCTCTAC. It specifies CASSHPGQGYNSPLY. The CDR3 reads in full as CASSHPGQGYNSPLYF.

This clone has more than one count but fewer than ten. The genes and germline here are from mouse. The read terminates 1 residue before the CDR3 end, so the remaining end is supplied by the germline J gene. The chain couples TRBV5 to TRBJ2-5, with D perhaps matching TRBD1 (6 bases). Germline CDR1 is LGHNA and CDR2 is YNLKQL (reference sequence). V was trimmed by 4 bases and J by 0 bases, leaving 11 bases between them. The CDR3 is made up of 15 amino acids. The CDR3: CASSLGQINQDTQYF. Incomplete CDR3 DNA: TGTGCCAGCAGCCTCGGACAGATTAACCAAGACACCCAGTAC.

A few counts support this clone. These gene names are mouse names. CDR3 DNA, as far as it was read: TGTGCTAGCAGTTCCATTTATGAACAGTAC. Protein product: CASSSIYEQY. From start to end, the CDR3 is CASSSIYEQYF. The rearrangement joins TRBV29 to TRBJ2-7; unclear D gene. The CDR3 end lies 1 residue beyond the end of the read and is filled in from the germline J gene. Germline CDR1 reads MSHET; CDR2 reads SYDVDS. CDR3 length: 11 amino acids. The V end lost 4 bases, the J end lost 4 bases, and 5 bases lay between the germline ends.

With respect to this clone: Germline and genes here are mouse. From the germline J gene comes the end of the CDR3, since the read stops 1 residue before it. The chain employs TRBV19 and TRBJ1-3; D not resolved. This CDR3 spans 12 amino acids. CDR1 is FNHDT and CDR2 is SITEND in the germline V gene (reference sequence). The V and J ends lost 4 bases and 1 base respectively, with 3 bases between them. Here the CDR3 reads CASSQSGNTLYF. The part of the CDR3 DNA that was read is TGTGCCAGCAGTCAATCTGGAAATACGCTCTAT. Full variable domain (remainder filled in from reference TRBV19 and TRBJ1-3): GGIITQTPKFLIGQEGQKLTLKCQQNFNHDTMYWYRQDSGKGLRLIYYSITENDLQKGDLSEGYDASREKKSSFSLTVTSAQKNEMAVFLCASSQSGNTLYFGEGSRLIVV.

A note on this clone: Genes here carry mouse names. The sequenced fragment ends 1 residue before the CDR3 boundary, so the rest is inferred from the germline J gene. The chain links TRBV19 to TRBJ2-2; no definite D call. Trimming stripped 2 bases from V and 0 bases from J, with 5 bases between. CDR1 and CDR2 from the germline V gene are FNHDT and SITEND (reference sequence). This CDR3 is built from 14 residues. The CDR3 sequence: CASSIGSNTGQLYF. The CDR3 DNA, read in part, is TGTGCCAGCAGTATTGGGTCAAACACCGGGCAGCTCTAC.

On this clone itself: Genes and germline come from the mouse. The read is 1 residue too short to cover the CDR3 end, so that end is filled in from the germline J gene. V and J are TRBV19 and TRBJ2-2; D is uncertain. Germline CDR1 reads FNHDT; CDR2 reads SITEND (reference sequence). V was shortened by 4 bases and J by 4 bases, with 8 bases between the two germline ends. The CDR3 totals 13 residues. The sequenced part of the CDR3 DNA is TGTGCCAGCAGTCGGAGGATCACCGGGCAGCTCTAC. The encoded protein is CASSRRITGQLY. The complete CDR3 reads CASSRRITGQLYF.

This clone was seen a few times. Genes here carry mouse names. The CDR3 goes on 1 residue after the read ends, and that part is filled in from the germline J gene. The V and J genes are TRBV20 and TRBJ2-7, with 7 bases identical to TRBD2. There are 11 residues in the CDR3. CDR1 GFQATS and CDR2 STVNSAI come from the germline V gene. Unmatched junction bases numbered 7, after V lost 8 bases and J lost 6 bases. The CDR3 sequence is CGQWWGVEQYF. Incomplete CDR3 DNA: TGTGGTCAGTGGTGGGGGGTTGAACAGTAC.

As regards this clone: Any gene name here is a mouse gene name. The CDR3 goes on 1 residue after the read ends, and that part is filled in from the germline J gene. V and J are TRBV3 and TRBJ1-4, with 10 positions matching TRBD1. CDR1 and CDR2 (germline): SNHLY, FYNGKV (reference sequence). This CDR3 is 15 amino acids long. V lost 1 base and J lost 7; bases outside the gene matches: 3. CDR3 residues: CASSLEGQGFERLFF. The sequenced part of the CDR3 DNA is TGTGCCAGCAGCTTAGAGGGACAGGGGTTCGAAAGATTATTT.

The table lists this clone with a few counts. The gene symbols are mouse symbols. CDR3 DNA, as far as it was read: TGTGCCAGCAGCCAAGCGGGGGGTGAACAGTAC. This sequence encodes CASSQAGGEQY. The whole CDR3 region reads CASSQAGGEQYF. The chain employs TRBV2 and TRBJ2-7, with D possibly TRBD2 on 6 matching bases. Sequencing ends 1 residue short of the CDR3 end; the germline J gene provides the rest. The V gene's germline CDR1 is LGHNA and CDR2 YSYQKL. V lost 1 base and J lost 6, with 7 bases in between. The length of the CDR3 is 12 residues.

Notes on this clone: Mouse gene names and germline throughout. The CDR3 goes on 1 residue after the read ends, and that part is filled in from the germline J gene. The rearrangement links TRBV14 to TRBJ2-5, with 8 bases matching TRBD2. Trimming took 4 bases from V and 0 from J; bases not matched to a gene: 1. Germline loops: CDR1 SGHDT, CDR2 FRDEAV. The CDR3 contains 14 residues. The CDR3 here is CASSPGGNQDTQYF. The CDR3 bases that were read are TGTGCCAGCAGTCCTGGGGGGAACCAAGACACCCAGTAC.

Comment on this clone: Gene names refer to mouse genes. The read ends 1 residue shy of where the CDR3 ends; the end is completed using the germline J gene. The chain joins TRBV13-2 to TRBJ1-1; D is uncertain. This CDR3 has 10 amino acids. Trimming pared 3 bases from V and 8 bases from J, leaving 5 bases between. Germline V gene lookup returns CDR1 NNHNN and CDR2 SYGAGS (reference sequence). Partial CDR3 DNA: TGTGCCAGCGGTGGCAGGGAAGTCTTC. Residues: CASGGREVF. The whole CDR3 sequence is CASGGREVFF.

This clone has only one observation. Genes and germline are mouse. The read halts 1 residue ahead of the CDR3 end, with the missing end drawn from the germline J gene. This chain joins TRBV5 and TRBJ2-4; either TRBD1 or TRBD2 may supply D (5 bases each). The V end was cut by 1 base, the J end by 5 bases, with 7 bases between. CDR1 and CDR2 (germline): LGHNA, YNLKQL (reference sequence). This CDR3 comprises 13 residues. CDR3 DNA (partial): TGTGCCAGCAGCCAAGGTGGGGCAAACACCTTGTAC. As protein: CASSQGGANTLY. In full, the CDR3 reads CASSQGGANTLYF.

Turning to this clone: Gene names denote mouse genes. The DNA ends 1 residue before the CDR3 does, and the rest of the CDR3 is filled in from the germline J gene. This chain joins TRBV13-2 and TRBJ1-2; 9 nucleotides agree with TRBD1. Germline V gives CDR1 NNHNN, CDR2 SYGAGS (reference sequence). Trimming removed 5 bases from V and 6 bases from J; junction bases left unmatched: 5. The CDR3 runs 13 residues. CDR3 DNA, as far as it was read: TGTGCCAGCGGGGAACAGGGGGCGGCCGACTACACC. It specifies CASGEQGAADYT. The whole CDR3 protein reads CASGEQGAADYTF.

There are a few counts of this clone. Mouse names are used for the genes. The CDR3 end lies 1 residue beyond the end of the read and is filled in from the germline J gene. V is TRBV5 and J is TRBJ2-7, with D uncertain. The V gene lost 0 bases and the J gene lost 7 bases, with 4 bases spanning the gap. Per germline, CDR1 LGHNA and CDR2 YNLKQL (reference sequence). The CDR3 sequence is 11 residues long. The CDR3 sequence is CASSQESEQYF. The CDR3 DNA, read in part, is TGTGCCAGCAGCCAAGAGAGCGAACAGTAC.

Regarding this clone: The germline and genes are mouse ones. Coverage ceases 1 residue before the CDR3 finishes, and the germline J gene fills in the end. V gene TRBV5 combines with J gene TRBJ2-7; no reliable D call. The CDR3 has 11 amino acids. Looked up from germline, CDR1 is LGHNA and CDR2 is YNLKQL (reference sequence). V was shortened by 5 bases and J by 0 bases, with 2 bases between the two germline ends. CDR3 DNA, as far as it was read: TGTGCCAGCAGCTCCTCCTATGAACAGTAC. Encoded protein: CASSSSYEQY. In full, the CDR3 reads CASSSSYEQYF.

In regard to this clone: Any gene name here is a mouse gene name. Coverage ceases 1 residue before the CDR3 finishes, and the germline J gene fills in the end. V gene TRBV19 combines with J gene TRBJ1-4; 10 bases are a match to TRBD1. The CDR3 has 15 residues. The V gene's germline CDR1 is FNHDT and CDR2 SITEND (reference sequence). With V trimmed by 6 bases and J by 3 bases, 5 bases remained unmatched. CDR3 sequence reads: CASTRQGAANERLFF. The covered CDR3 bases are TGTGCCAGCACCCGACAGGGGGCGGCCAACGAAAGATTATTT.

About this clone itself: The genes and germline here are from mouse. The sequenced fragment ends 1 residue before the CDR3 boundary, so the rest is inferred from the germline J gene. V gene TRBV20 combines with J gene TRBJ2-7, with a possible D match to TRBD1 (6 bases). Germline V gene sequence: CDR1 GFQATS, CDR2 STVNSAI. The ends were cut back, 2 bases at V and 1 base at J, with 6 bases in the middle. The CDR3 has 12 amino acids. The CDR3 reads CGARTGSYEQYF. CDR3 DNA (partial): TGTGGTGCTAGGACAGGGTCCTATGAACAGTAC.

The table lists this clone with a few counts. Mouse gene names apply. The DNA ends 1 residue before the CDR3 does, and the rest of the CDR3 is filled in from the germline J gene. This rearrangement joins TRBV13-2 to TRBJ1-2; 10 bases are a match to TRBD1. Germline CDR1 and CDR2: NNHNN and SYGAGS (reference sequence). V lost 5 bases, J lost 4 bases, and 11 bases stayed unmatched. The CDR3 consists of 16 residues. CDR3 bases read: TGTGCCAGCGGCGACGAGACAGGGGGCGAGGGCTCCGACTACACC. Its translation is CASGDETGGEGSDYT. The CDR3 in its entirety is CASGDETGGEGSDYTF.

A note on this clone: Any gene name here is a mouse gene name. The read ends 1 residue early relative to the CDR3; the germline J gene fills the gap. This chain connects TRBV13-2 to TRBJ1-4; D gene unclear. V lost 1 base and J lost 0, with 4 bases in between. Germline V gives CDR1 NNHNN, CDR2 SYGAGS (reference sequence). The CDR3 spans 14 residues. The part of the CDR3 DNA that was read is TGTGCCAGCGGTGATTTTATTTCCAACGAAAGATTATTT. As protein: CASGDFISNERLF. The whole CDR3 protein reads CASGDFISNERLFF.